A selection of T cell receptor beta chains follows, all from one sample in a study of blood T cell repertoires in COVID-19. Some clones are missing from TCRdb's copy, which holds only in-frame ones; the method was immunoSEQ multiplex PCR. The sample carries some 100,000 clones, approximately 87% recorded once. Sequencing used peripheral blood. The receptors originated from a human donor in a cohort sampled during active COVID-19. The CDR3 runs from the conserved cysteine through the conserved F or W. Each record gives: D gene, clone size, J gene, V gene, CDR3 protein, CDR3 DNA. A D gene is named only where the DNA matches it firmly. Size tells how often a clone was seen (once, few, many) or the class of an expanded clone, and some rows leave it out.

>.|.|TRBJ2-7|TRBV7-2
CASRISGTHSYADEQYF
TGTGCCAGCAGGATCTCCGGGACACACTCCTACGCTGACGAGCAGTACTTC
>TRBD2|.|TRBJ2-2|TRBV7-2
CASSRGLASTGELFF
TGTGCCAGCAGTAGGGGACTAGCGTCCACCGGGGAGCTGTTTTTT
>.|.|TRBJ1-6|TRBV5-5
CASTGQGSSPLHF
TGTGCCAGCACGGGACAAGGGTCCTCACCCCTCCACTTT
>TRBD1|.|TRBJ2-1|TRBV5-1
CASSTGQGNEQFF
TGCGCCAGCAGCACCGGACAGGGCAATGAGCAGTTCTTC
>TRBD2|.|TRBJ2-7|TRBV6-6
CASSYFSGTSGYEQYF
TGTGCCAGCAGTTACTTTTCCGGGACTAGCGGCTACGAGCAGTACTTC
>.|.|TRBJ1-5|TRBV13
CASSSPFLAGAQPQHF
TGTGCCAGCAGCTCACCCTTTCTAGCGGGCGCCCAGCCCCAGCATTTT
>.|.|TRBJ2-7|TRBV29-1
CSARLGGSYEQYF
TGCAGCGCCCGTTTGGGGGGCTCCTACGAGCAGTACTTC
>.|.|TRBJ1-4|TRBV10-3
CAIRPQANEKLFF
TGTGCCATCCGACCCCAGGCTAATGAAAAACTGTTTTTT
>.|.|TRBJ2-6|TRBV6-5
CASRPKGFGANVLTF
TGTGCCAGCAGACCAAAGGGGTTTGGGGCCAACGTCCTGACTTTC
>TRBD1|.|TRBJ1-6|TRBV5-4
CASTSGTGVSPLHF
TGTGCCAGCACCTCAGGCACAGGGGTTTCACCCCTCCACTTT
>.|.|TRBJ2-7|TRBV3-1/TRBV3-2
CASSQGLVATYEQYF
TGTGCCAGCAGCCAAGGATTGGTAGCTACCTACGAGCAGTACTTC
>.|few|TRBJ1-1|TRBV19
CASSPEHPPRTEAFF
TGTGCCAGTAGCCCCGAACACCCCCCTCGAACTGAAGCTTTCTTT
>TRBD1|.|TRBJ1-5|TRBV7-8
CASSSTTGTGGLGSNQPQHF
TGTGCCAGCAGCTCAACAACCGGGACAGGGGGCCTGGGGAGCAATCAGCCCCAGCATTTT
>TRBD1|.|TRBJ1-4|TRBV7-9
CASSPGQLNEKLFF
TGTGCCAGCAGCCCGGGACAGCTTAATGAAAAACTGTTTTTT
>.|.|TRBJ1-1|TRBV18
CASSYQAGAEAFF
TGTGCCAGCTCCTACCAGGCAGGTGCTGAAGCTTTCTTT
>.|.|TRBJ2-7|TRBV5-1
CASSPGNYYEQYF
TGCGCCAGCAGCCCCGGTAATTACTACGAGCAGTACTTC
>.|.|TRBJ2-7|TRBV3-1/TRBV3-2
CASSPPFRRDSYEQYF
TGTGCCAGCAGCCCACCATTTCGCAGGGACTCCTACGAGCAGTACTTC
>.|few|TRBJ1-1|TRBV5-8
CASSSQGNTEAFF
TGTGCCAGCAGCTCGCAGGGGAACACTGAAGCTTTCTTT
>TRBD2|.|TRBJ2-7|TRBV15
CATSRPTPGTRGNEQYF
TGTGCCACCAGCAGACCTACGCCCGGGACTAGGGGCAACGAGCAGTACTTC
>TRBD1|.|TRBJ1-2|TRBV19
CASSIPGTGDGYTF
TGTGCCAGTAGTATTCCCGGGACAGGGGATGGCTACACCTTC
>TRBD2|.|TRBJ2-3|TRBV5-1
CASRPTLAGDLDTQYF
TGCGCCAGCAGGCCCACACTAGCGGGAGATTTGGATACGCAGTATTTT
>.|.|TRBJ2-1|TRBV5-6
CASSLGSQVEQFF
TGTGCCAGCAGCTTAGGTAGTCAGGTTGAGCAGTTCTTC
>.|.|TRBJ2-7|TRBV20-1
CSASIPGGRSYEQYF
TGCAGTGCTAGTATCCCGGGGGGCCGTTCCTACGAGCAGTACTTC
>.|.|TRBJ2-7|TRBV19
CASSMGPGTSYEQYF
TGTGCCAGTAGTATGGGGCCAGGGACTTCCTACGAGCAGTACTTC
>TRBD2|.|TRBJ2-3|TRBV7-6
CASSLSTSGGTDTQYF
TGTGCCAGCAGCTTAAGCACTAGCGGGGGCACAGATACGCAGTATTTT
>TRBD2|.|TRBJ2-7|TRBV30
CAWGRGVQYF
TGTGCCTGGGGCCGGGGGGTGCAGTACTTC
>TRBD1|.|TRBJ1-4|TRBV19
CASSPGGPNEKLFF
TGTGCCAGCTCCCCAGGGGGCCCTAATGAAAAACTGTTTTTT
>TRBD1|once|TRBJ1-1|TRBV11-2
CASSPEVNFQGAVNTEAFF
TGTGCCAGCAGCCCAGAGGTTAACTTCCAGGGGGCGGTGAACACTGAAGCTTTCTTT
>TRBD2|.|TRBJ2-1|TRBV2
CARGLAGGREQFF
TGTGCCAGGGGACTAGCGGGGGGCCGGGAGCAGTTCTTC
>TRBD1|.|TRBJ1-5|TRBV6-5
CASNLRQGDQPQHF
TGTGCCAGCAACCTCAGACAGGGCGATCAGCCCCAGCATTTT
>TRBD1|.|TRBJ1-3|TRBV5-1
CASSLAGQGGGNTIYF
TGCGCCAGCAGCTTGGCCGGACAGGGAGGTGGAAACACCATATATTTT
>.|once|TRBJ2-7|TRBV5-1
CASSPSPGGPYEQYF
TGCGCCAGCAGCCCCTCCCCCGGGGGGCCCTACGAGCAGTACTTC
>TRBD2|.|TRBJ2-7|TRBV5-5
CASSETSGASYEQYF
TGTGCCAGCAGCGAGACTAGCGGAGCATCCTACGAGCAGTACTTC
>TRBD1|.|TRBJ1-2|TRBV4-1
CASSQDPGGSNYGYTF
TGCGCCAGCAGCCAGGACCCAGGGGGGTCTAACTATGGCTACACCTTC
>TRBD2|.|TRBJ2-1|TRBV5-1
CASSLGTSGRVVNEQFF
TGCGCCAGCAGCCTTGGGACTAGCGGGAGGGTCGTCAATGAGCAGTTCTTC
>TRBD2|.|TRBJ2-3|TRBV3-1/TRBV3-2
CASSQTSGYTDTQYF
TGTGCCAGCAGCCAAACTAGCGGGTACACAGATACGCAGTATTTT
>TRBD1|.|TRBJ2-5|TRBV14
CASSPGTGTETQYF
TGTGCCAGCAGCCCCGGGACAGGGACAGAGACCCAGTACTTC
>TRBD2|.|TRBJ2-1|TRBV19
CASSSPGLAGGREQFF
TGTGCCAGTAGTAGCCCGGGACTAGCGGGGGGGCGCGAGCAGTTCTTC
>.|.|TRBJ1-2|TRBV7-9
CASSQGGSGRGVSYGYTF
TGTGCCAGCAGCCAGGGAGGGAGTGGTCGGGGAGTGAGCTATGGCTACACCTTC
>.|few|TRBJ2-5|TRBV19
CASSIGAAQETQYF
TGTGCCAGTAGTATTGGGGCAGCCCAAGAGACCCAGTACTTC
>TRBD2|.|TRBJ2-7|TRBV4-1
CASSQMIAGGTYEQYF
TGCGCCAGCAGCCAAATGATAGCGGGGGGTACCTACGAGCAGTACTTC
>.|once|TRBJ2-4|TRBV10-3
CAISEQGSGIQYF
TGTGCCATCAGTGAGCAGGGTTCGGGCATTCAGTACTTC
>.|.|TRBJ2-3|TRBV6-2/TRBV6-3
CASSYSWGRGSLWDTQYF
TGTGCCAGCAGTTACTCCTGGGGTCGGGGGTCTTTGTGGGATACGCAGTATTTT
>.|.|TRBJ2-4|TRBV7-2
CASSWGQGNIQYF
TGTGCCAGCAGCTGGGGGCAGGGAAACATTCAGTACTTC
>.|.|TRBJ2-2|TRBV11-3
CASLASNTGELFF
TGTGCCAGCCTTGCGTCGAACACCGGGGAGCTGTTTTTT
>.|.|TRBJ1-5|TRBV23-1
CASSQSSSTGNDQPQHF
TGCGCCAGCAGTCAATCGTCGAGCACGGGAAATGATCAGCCCCAGCATTTT
>TRBD1|.|TRBJ1-1|TRBV7-2
CASSFLPTGGMITEAFF
TGTGCCAGCAGCTTTCTACCGACAGGGGGCATGATCACTGAAGCTTTCTTT
>TRBD1|few|TRBJ2-1|TRBV29-1
CSVEWILTGGAYNEQFF
TGCAGCGTTGAGTGGATCCTAACAGGGGGCGCATACAATGAGCAGTTCTTC
>.|.|TRBJ2-1|TRBV4-1
CASSQDKASPYNEQFF
TGCGCCAGCAGCCAAGATAAGGCTAGCCCCTACAATGAGCAGTTCTTC
>.|.|TRBJ2-2|TRBV9
CASSATETGELFF
TGTGCCAGCAGTGCCACAGAGACCGGGGAGCTGTTTTTT
>TRBD2|.|TRBJ2-3|TRBV2
CASGGTSRADTQYF
TGTGCCAGCGGAGGGACTAGCCGGGCTGATACGCAGTATTTT
>.|.|TRBJ1-1|TRBV19
CASRTGSVGAFF
TGTGCCAGTAGAACAGGGAGCGTGGGAGCTTTCTTT
>.|.|TRBJ1-2|TRBV9
CASSPGADYYGYTF
TGTGCCAGCAGCCCAGGGGCTGACTACTATGGCTACACCTTC
>.|.|TRBJ1-2|TRBV6-5
CATRGGHRFGYTF
TGTGCCACCCGTGGGGGACACCGGTTTGGCTACACCTTC
>TRBD1|.|TRBJ2-7|TRBV7-2
CASSLAAGGSYEQYF
TGTGCCAGCAGCTTAGCGGCAGGGGGTTCCTACGAGCAGTACTTC
>.|.|TRBJ1-4|TRBV30
CAWSVGLTGEKLFF
TGTGCCTGGAGTGTAGGGTTAACAGGTGAAAAACTGTTTTTT
>.|.|TRBJ2-1|TRBV9
CASSVGRDVTYNEQFF
TGTGCCAGCAGCGTAGGGAGGGATGTTACCTACAATGAGCAGTTCTTC